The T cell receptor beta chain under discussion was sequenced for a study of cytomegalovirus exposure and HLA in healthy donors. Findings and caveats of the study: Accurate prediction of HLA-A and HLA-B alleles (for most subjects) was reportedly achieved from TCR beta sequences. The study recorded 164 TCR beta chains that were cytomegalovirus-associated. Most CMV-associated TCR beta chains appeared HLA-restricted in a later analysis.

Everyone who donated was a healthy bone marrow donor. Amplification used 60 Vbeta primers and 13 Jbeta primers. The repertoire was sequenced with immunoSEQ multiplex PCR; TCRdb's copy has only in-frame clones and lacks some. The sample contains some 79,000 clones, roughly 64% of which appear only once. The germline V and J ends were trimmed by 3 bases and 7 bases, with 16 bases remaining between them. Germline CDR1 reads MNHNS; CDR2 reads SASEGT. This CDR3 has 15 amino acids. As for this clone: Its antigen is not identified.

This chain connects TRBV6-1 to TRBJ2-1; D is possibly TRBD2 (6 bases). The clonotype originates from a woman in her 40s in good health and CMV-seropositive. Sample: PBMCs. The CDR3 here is CASSDFGGAWNEQFF. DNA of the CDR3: TGTGCCAGCAGTGATTTTGGCGGGGCGTGGAATGAGCAGTTCTTC.